This T cell receptor beta chain was recovered during a study of T cells after yellow fever vaccination (dated by TCRdb to between 2018 and 2020). In the study overall: The SMART-Seq v4 Ultra Low Input RNA kit was used to prepare libraries from fractions with low cell numbers. Blood was collected at multiple timepoints before and after primary and secondary immunization, and bulk PBMC replicates and cell subsets were isolated. Two healthy male donors, one aged 18 to 30 and one aged 30 to 40 years, were included in the cohort. To follow T-cell clones before and after both primary and booster YFV17D yellow fever vaccination, bulk TCR alpha and beta repertoires underwent longitudinal sequencing. The research as a whole found: Compared with the primary T-cell response, the secondary T-cell response was weaker but faster, peaking on day 5 rather than day 15. After the booster, most of the clones that had expanded following primary vaccination were detected again (about 95% of CD4 and around 90% of CD8), which suggests that memory was broadly maintained. The study included only a couple of donors, which limits how far the findings can be generalized. Computational filtering was required because FACS-sorted repertoires could contain abundant contaminating clonotypes from the bulk population. A small fraction of clonotypes appeared in both the CD4 and CD8 compartments, likely as a result of convergent recombination.

Read against the paper, the sample's treatment or condition label means: live attenuated yellow fever vaccine strain. At each blood-draw timepoint, two biological replicates of bulk PBMCs were collected. A standard Ficoll-Paque protocol was used to isolate PBMCs from peripheral blood. RNA was extracted with TriZol from bulk PBMCs, CD4 and CD8 fractions, and dextramer-positive and dextramer-negative fractions. TCR cDNA was synthesized by 5'RACE template switching, through which a universal primer site and unique molecular identifiers were introduced. Priming for cDNA synthesis came from both the TCR alpha and TCR beta constant segments. Libraries were amplified in two PCR steps, with sample barcodes and sequencing adapters added in the second step. Sequencing of the libraries was done on either Illumina HiSeq 2500 (2x100 bp) or NovaSeq (2x150 bp). On the authors' methods: MIGEC was used to demultiplex reads and collapse the reads into UMI consensus sequences, and MiXCR was used for V(D)J alignment. Clonotypes responding to the vaccine were identified with edgeR on replicate PBMC samples, with the criteria of FDR below 0.01 and a log2 fold change above 5 up to day 15. Each bulk clonotype was labeled CD4 or CD8 based on which sequenced repertoire, CD4 or CD8, contained the clonotype at higher abundance. TCRdb's own reprocessing of the public reads used fastp at Q25 and MiXCR and kept productive beta chains. Every distinct CDR3 protein forms one entry, paired with its most common genes and DNA. The V and J calls were not made by the authors but by TCRdb's processing. The sample table records a few hundred thousand distinct CDR3 sequences; about 17% of these occur just once. The ten largest make up roughly 17% of the sample.

CDR1 and CDR2 are drawn from the germline V gene (reference sequence): SEHNR, FQNEAQ. Its CDR3 holds 13 amino acids, cysteine through phenylalanine. Only the CDR3 part of the read is kept: 39 bases, read in frame from the first base. Trimming removed 6 bases from V and 0 bases from J, leaving 8 bases between the germline ends. Turning to this clonotype: No cognate antigen has been identified for it. No qualities accompany the bases; no much larger clone lies one base away.

The sequence was collected from a young man who received the YFV17D yellow fever vaccine. The chain couples TRBV7-9 to TRBJ1-2; the D gene is unclear. The source was PBMCs, collected 4 to 6 days after the first yellow fever vaccination. Here is the DNA: TGTGCCAGCAGTAATAGTCCTAACTATGGCTACACCTTC. Translated, it gives CASSNSPNYGYTF. Reference TRBV7-9 and TRBJ1-2 genes cover what lies past the CDR3, so the full variable domain is DTGVSQNPRHKITKRGQNVTFRCDPISEHNRLYWYRQTLGQGPEFLTYFQNEAQLEKSRLLSDRFSAERPKGSFSTLEIQRTEQGDSAMYLCASSNSPNYGYTFGSGTRLTVV.